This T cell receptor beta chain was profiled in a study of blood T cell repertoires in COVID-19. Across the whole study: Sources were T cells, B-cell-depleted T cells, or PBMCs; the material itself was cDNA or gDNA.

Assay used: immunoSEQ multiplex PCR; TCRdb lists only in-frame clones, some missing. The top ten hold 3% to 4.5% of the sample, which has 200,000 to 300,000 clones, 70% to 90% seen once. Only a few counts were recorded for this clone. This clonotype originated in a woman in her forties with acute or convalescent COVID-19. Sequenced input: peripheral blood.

The CDR3 reads CASSQKTGLAVEFF. The CDR3 nucleotides read TGTGCCAGCAGCCAAAAGACGGGACTAGCGGTGGAGTTCTTC. The chain recombines TRBV3-1 (or the pseudogene TRBV3-2) with TRBJ2-1; 11 bases line up with TRBD2. The J segment lost 14 bases and the V segment lost 2 bases, leaving 8 bases of the junction unmatched. Germline V gene data show CDR1 as LGHDT and CDR2 as YNNKEL (reference sequence). The CDR3 consists of 14 residues.